This TCR beta chain was retrieved from a study of early T cells in non-severe SARS-CoV-2 infection. TCRdb analysed the 5' RACE reads with MiXCR anew, one entry per CDR3 protein. The table lists around 25,000 distinct CDR3 sequences, about 3% of them singletons, with approximately 0.72% in the top ten. CDR3 size: 13 residues. V lost 7 bases, J lost 4 bases, and 12 bases lay in between. This clonotype appeared many times. Sequenced input: whole blood. The rearrangement uses TRBV12-3 or TRBV12-4 and TRBJ2-3; D uncertain. This clonotype was obtained from an adult who was a healthcare worker with PCR-confirmed SARS-CoV-2 infection or an uninfected control (not recorded which). The CDR3 loop reads CASTLGLPDTQYF. The CDR3 DNA is TGTGCCAGCACCCTGGGCCTTCCAGATACGCAGTATTTT.